The 3 T cell receptor beta chains in this list originate from one sample, sequenced in a study of T cell repertoires in cytomegalovirus infection. TCRdb re-called the reads with MiXCR, one entry per CDR3 protein. The sample has more than 200,000 distinct CDR3 sequences; 8% to 9.5% are singletons. The sequenced material came from PBMCs. The origin of the receptors is a human donor in good health (CMV status not recorded). Some clones in this sample may be carry-over from other donors' samples.

This clonotype was recorded many times. V and J are TRBV10-3 and TRBJ2-3, with 14 bases that match TRBD2. This CDR3 comprises 15 residues. Losses at the gene ends were 6 bases for V and 6 bases for J; bases not matched to a gene: 5. CDR1 and CDR2 from the germline V gene are ENHRY and SYGVKD. For the CDR3, the DNA is TGTGCCATCAGAGGACTAGCGGGGGGCGGTGATACGCAGTATTTT. Translated, it gives CAIRGLAGGGDTQYF.

There are many counts of this clonotype. V and J are TRBV7-2 and TRBJ1-3; the D is unclear. CDR1 SGHTA and CDR2 FQGNSA come from the germline V gene. Trimming pared 0 bases from V and 1 base from J, leaving 10 bases between. The CDR3 sequence is 16 residues long. DNA for the CDR3: TGTGCCAGCAGCTTAGCTCACAGCAGATCTGGAAACACCATATATTTT. Amino acid sequence: CASSLAHSRSGNTIYF.

This clonotype has a handful of counts. This chain links TRBV5-3 with TRBJ2-1, with TRBD1 matching over 8 bases. TRBV5-3 is recorded as an ORF, its role being uncertain. The CDR3 runs to 15 residues. V gave up 8 bases and J gave up 2 bases; unmatched junction bases: 9. For the CDR3, the DNA is TGTGCCAGCAGCCCCCCGACAGGGGCCTACAATGAGCAGTTCTTC. The encoded protein is CASSPPTGAYNEQFF.